This passage covers 9 T cell receptor beta chains from one sample sequenced in a study of blood T cell repertoires in COVID-19. Method: immunoSEQ multiplex PCR; TCRdb's copy keeps in-frame clones and lacks some. The sample has about 240,000 clones, around 85% seen once; the top ten hold 6.2%. Sequencing was done on a sample of peripheral blood. These receptor sequences come from a man aged 55-75 years with acute or convalescent COVID-19.

This chain connects TRBV6-6 to TRBJ1-3, with 7 bases identical to TRBD1. CDR3 length: 14 residues. V trimming: 7 bases; J trimming: 4 bases; junction bases outside the gene matches: 7. From germline, CDR1 is MNHNY and CDR2 SVGAGI (reference sequence). The CDR3 region has the DNA TGTGCCAGCAAAGGGGGCGACCAGGGAAACACCATATATTTT. Translation: CASKGGDQGNTIYF.

This chain uses TRBV13 with TRBJ1-1; D is undetermined. The CDR3 covers 13 residues. Trimming cost V 5 bases and J 6 bases, with 13 bases left between them. Germline CDR1 PRHDT, CDR2 FYEKMQ (reference sequence). CDR3 DNA sequence: TGTGCCAGCAGCCGATACGGAGTCGCTGAAGCTTTCTTT. This encodes CASSRYGVAEAFF.

The chain couples TRBV7-2 to TRBJ2-7, with D tentatively TRBD2 (5 bases). Trimming took off 5 bases at V and 6 bases at J, with 14 bases between the two ends. Per the germline V gene, CDR1 is SGHTA and CDR2 is FQGNSA. The CDR3 is made up of 13 amino acids. CDR3 protein: CASSRGSVGEQYF. The CDR3, as DNA: TGTGCCAGCAGCCGCGGGTCTGTCGGCGAGCAGTACTTC.

V and J are TRBV29-1 and TRBJ2-7; maybe TRBD2 (5 bases). This CDR3 has 12 residues. V was trimmed by 4 bases and J by 5 bases, leaving 12 bases between them. The germline V gene encodes CDR1 SQVTM and CDR2 ANQGSEA. The CDR3 region is CSVGLGGDEQYF. CDR3 coding DNA: TGCAGCGTTGGCCTCGGAGGAGACGAGCAGTACTTC.

The chain has TRBV19 and TRBJ2-1; tentatively, D is TRBD2 (5 bases). This CDR3 is 17 amino acids long. From germline, CDR1 is LNHDA and CDR2 SQIVND (reference sequence). V lost 4 bases to trimming and J lost 0 bases, with 16 bases between them. This chain's CDR3 is CASSTSLDSGSYNEQFF. DNA of the CDR3: TGTGCCAGTAGTACGAGCCTGGACTCCGGCTCCTACAATGAGCAGTTCTTC.

CDR3 bases: TGTGCCAGTAGTCCCCAGCGGGTTTCTCCTGACAATGAGCAGTTCTTC. Translating it yields CASSPQRVSPDNEQFF. V gene TRBV19 combines with J gene TRBJ2-1, with a tentative D call TRBD2 (6 bases). The CDR3 runs 16 residues. Germline assignment: CDR1 LNHDA and CDR2 SQIVND (reference sequence). V lost 5 bases, J lost 5 bases, and 19 bases lay in between.

This clone occurred once. CDR3 nucleotide sequence: TGTGCCAGCAGCTCATACGGGACAGACTCCTACGAGCAGTACTTC. Residues: CASSSYGTDSYEQYF. The chain employs TRBV27 and TRBJ2-7; 7 nucleotides line up with TRBD1. This CDR3 contains 15 residues. V trimming: 6 bases; J trimming: 0 bases; junction bases outside the gene matches: 8. Germline V CDR1 and CDR2: MNHEY, SMNVEV (reference sequence).

The V call is TRBV6-5, the J call TRBJ1-2; 7 bases agree with TRBD1. This CDR3 is 15 amino acids long. Trimming removed 0 bases from V and 7 bases from J; junction bases left unmatched: 8. From germline, CDR1 is MNHEY and CDR2 SVGAGI. The chain's CDR3 is CASSYSIRGQSGYTF. The CDR3 DNA sequence: TGTGCCAGCAGTTACTCAATTAGGGGGCAGAGTGGCTACACCTTC.

The V gene is TRBV29-1, the J gene TRBJ2-1; 8 bases are a match to TRBD1. J lost 9 bases, V lost 6 bases, and 4 bases had no gene match. The CDR3 has 11 amino acids. The germline V gene has CDR1 SQVTM and CDR2 ANQGSEA. The CDR3 DNA follows: TGCAGCGTGGACAGGGTTGGTGAGCAGTTCTTC. It translates to CSVDRVGEQFF.